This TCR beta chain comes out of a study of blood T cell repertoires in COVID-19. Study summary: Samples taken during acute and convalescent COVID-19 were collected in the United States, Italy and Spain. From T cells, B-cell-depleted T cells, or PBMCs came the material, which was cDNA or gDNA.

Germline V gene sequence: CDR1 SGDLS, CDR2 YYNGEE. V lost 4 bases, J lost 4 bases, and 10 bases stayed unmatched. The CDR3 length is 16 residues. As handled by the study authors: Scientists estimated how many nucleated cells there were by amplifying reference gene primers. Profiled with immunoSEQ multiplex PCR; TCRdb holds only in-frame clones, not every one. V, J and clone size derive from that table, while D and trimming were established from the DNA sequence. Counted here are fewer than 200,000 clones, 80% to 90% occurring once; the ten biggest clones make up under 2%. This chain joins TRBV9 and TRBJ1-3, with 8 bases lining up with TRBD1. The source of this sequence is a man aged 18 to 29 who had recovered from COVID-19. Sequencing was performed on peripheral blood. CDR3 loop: CASSSADRVGGNTIYF. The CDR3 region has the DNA TGTGCCAGCAGCTCTGCGGACAGGGTAGGGGGAAACACCATATATTTT.